This T cell receptor beta chain was identified in a study of shared clonotypes between healthy human individuals (dated by TCRdb to the early 2020s). A note on the overall study: A few men and a couple of women, aged 18 to 49 years, made up the cohort. The study deeply sequenced blood TCR repertoires of five healthy adults to estimate repertoire size and the extent of clonotype sharing between individuals. Different laboratories and diverse techniques were used to prepare libraries and sequence TCR repertoires, to increase sequencing depth and limit assay-specific biases. Leukapheresis yielded between about 0.9 and 9.5 billion PBMCs per donor. For each donor, CD4 naive and CD4 memory were each run on three plates, CD8 naive on two plates, and CD8 memory on one plate.

The research as a whole found: Rarefaction of sorted-subset datasets indicated incomplete sequencing despite the large sequencing depth. Compared with non-shared clonotypes, the clonotypes found in all four sorted-subset donors had higher generation probabilities. When a few donors were compared, the shared fraction of clonotypes was about 5% for naive CD4, 3.5% to 4% for naive CD8, 2.3% for memory CD4, and less than 0.45% for memory CD8. Naive subsets generally had larger estimated clonotype richness than memory subsets did. Pairwise subsampling led to the expectation that sequencing depth would affect the degree of clonotype sharing among donors. The small number of donors limited the genetic and exposure-history diversity represented. Sampling was restricted to blood, and TCR repertoires in tissues likely differ from the TCR repertoires found in blood.

TCR CDR3 regions were amplified from genomic DNA by multiplex PCR using the deep immunoSEQ assay. Extracted genomic DNA from each cell subset was spread evenly across all wells of several immunoSEQ 96-well plates, with each plate serving as a replicate. For sorted subsets, roughly 0.2 ug genomic DNA, equal to 30,000 or so T cell genomes, was loaded into each replicate PCR. The purified libraries were quantified using a Qubit 3.0 fluorometer, sized with a Bioanalyzer 2100, and then quantified again using the KAPA Library Quantification kit. Every immunoSEQ 96-well plate was sequenced on a separate single-read 150-cycle Illumina NextSeq 550 flow cell. On the authors' methods: Because only junctional sequences without quality scores were contained in the immunoSEQ output, filtering matching that applied to full-length reads could not be performed. Sequences were annotated with PyIR, a Python wrapper for IgBLAST v1.9, using IMGT germline references to assign V/J genes and CDR3. Reads were removed for weak V/J assignments (E-value above 1e-6), missing CDR3, stop codons, out-of-frame junctions, or ambiguous translated residues. V3J clonotypes were defined as sequences sharing an identical inferred V gene, J gene, and CDR3 amino acid sequence. To compute the percentage overlap between repertoires, the number of shared unique clonotypes was divided by the size of the smaller repertoire. RTK rarefaction, the Chao1 estimator, and Recon v2.1 estimates of unobserved clonotypes were used to assess repertoire richness. For all TCRbeta clonotypes obtained by the gDNA method from four donors, generation probabilities were computed with OLGA. The table comes from immuneACCESS by way of TCRdb, which keeps in-frame sequences with V and J called. Part of the clones is missing from these tables; in studies checked, under half for an unresolved V gene and the rest for unknown reasons. That table gives V, J and clone size, and the DNA gave D and trimming. For this sample there are roughly 1 million clones; around 82% appear just once. The ten largest account for more than 0.45% of the sample.

CDR1 and CDR2 are read off the germline V gene (reference sequence) as GTSNPN and SVGIG. Its CDR3 holds 14 amino acids, cysteine through phenylalanine. Just CDR3 DNA is preserved here, 42 bases in frame from base 1. The germline ends are 13 bases apart after V is trimmed by 4 bases and J by 2 bases. In the case of this clone: Its antigen is currently not known. Base qualities are not at hand, and no much larger clone is one base apart.

Donors were healthy HIV-negative adults with no recently reported acute infections or vaccinations. Every donor was a Caucasian adult living in Nashville, Tennessee, USA. CD4+ T cells were enriched through magnetic negative selection, after which naive cells were positively selected on CD45RA and the remaining negative fraction served as the memory subset. Blood was collected by leukapheresis, and PBMCs were isolated by Ficoll-Histopaque density gradient centrifugation and then cryopreserved in liquid nitrogen vapor phase. Purity and quantity of every magnetically sorted T cell population were checked by analytical flow cytometry. Each sorted fraction had its genomic DNA isolated and then quantified by UV absorbance on a Nanodrop 2000c.

The sequence was collected from a man aged 18 to 35 in good health. Some clones in this sample may be carry-over from other donors' samples. Input material: memory CD4+ T cells from PBMCs. The cell subset or site label corresponds to: CD45RA-negative fraction. The rearrangement joined TRBV30 to TRBJ2-3, with the D gene too uncertain to name. The CDR3 loop reads CAWIVGGTTDTQYF. The DNA reads as follows: TGTGCCTGGATCGTGGGTGGTACCACAGATACGCAGTATTTT. Reference TRBV30 and TRBJ2-3 proteins supply the regions before and after the CDR3; the full variable domain is: SQTIHQWPATLVQPVGSPLSLECTVEGTSNPNLYWYRQAAGRGLQLLFYSVGIGQISSEVPQNLSASRPQDRQFILSSKKLLLSDSGFYLCAWIVGGTTDTQYFGPGTRLTVL.